This T cell receptor beta chain originates from a study of memory CD4+ T cells and cytomegalovirus serostatus. Whole-study context: Of the healthy Belgian adults, nine or ten were CMV seropositive and 20 to 30 seronegative.

The CDR3 has 15 residues. Trimming stripped 5 bases from V and 3 bases from J, with 19 bases between. Germline CDR1 and CDR2: SQVTM and ANQGSEA. Assay: immunoSEQ multiplex PCR; the TCRdb copy retains only in-frame clones and omits some. This sample yields 80,000 or so clones, of which around 80% are seen a single time; 2% to 3% belongs to the top ten. The sort gate was single viable CD3+CD4+CD8-CD45RO+ cells for memory CD4+ T cells. The sequenced sample consisted of memory CD4+ T cells from blood. The chain is built from TRBV29-1 and TRBJ2-5; D is perhaps TRBD1 (6 bases). The origin of this receptor is an adult in good health and CMV-seropositive. The CDR3 DNA reads as TGCAGCGTTCCCGGCAGTCCAGGGGTGGAAGAGACCCAGTACTTC. This codes for CSVPGSPGVEETQYF.